The rows below give T cell receptor beta chains drawn from one sample of a study of control samples from healthy donors and cancer patients. The repertoire was sequenced with immunoSEQ multiplex PCR; TCRdb's copy has only in-frame clones and lacks some. The data contain approximately 70,000 clones, 90% of them seen just once; the ten biggest clones take up roughly 1.2%. Material for sequencing was PBMCs. All receptors come from a woman in her forties or fifties with colorectal cancer. Both conserved end residues are part of each CDR3. Fields, in order: clone size, CDR3 length, D gene, V gene, J gene, CDR3 DNA, CDR3 protein. D genes are given only for firm matches. Only part of the rows carry a size: once, few, many, or a class if the clone is expanded.

-	14	-	TRBV5-6	TRBJ1-2	TGTGCCAGCAGCCACGAGGGATATAACTATGGCTACACCTTC	CASSHEGYNYGYTF
-	15	-	TRBV9	TRBJ1-3	TGTGCCAGCAGCGTAGATCGGCAGGAAGGAAACACCATATATTTT	CASSVDRQEGNTIYF
-	13	TRBD1	TRBV12-3/TRBV12-4	TRBJ1-2	TGTGCCAGCAGTTACAGGGGCACGGGTGGCTACACCTTC	CASSYRGTGGYTF
-	16	-	TRBV7-9	TRBJ2-3	TGTGCCAGCACCCACAGGAACGACTCTGGCACAGATACGCAGTATTTT	CASTHRNDSGTDTQYF
-	16	-	TRBV7-8	TRBJ2-1	TGTGCCAGCAGCCACCGACAGGTAAACTCCTACAATGAGCAGTTCTTC	CASSHRQVNSYNEQFF
-	16	TRBD1	TRBV5-1	TRBJ2-7	TGCGCCAGCAGCTACCAAAAGGGACAGGGTACCTACGAGCAGTACTTC	CASSYQKGQGTYEQYF
-	18	TRBD2	TRBV5-6	TRBJ2-1	TGTGCCAGCAGCTATGGACTAGCGGGGGGGCCGGAGCGCAATGAGCAGTTCTTC	CASSYGLAGGPERNEQFF
-	13	-	TRBV12-3/TRBV12-4	TRBJ1-1	TGTGCCAGCAGTTTTAAGGGGATCGCTGAAGCTTTCTTT	CASSFKGIAEAFF
once	14	-	TRBV6-5	TRBJ1-1	TGTGCCAGCAGTTACTCGAGGGGTAACACTGAAGCTTTCTTT	CASSYSRGNTEAFF
-	15	TRBD1	TRBV6-6	TRBJ2-1	TGTGCCAGCAGTCCAACAGGGGGCCCCTACAATGAGCAGTTCTTC	CASSPTGGPYNEQFF
-	13	-	TRBV5-1	TRBJ1-1	TGCGCCAGCAGGGCCAGCGTGAACACTGAAGCTTTCTTT	CASRASVNTEAFF
-	13	-	TRBV2	TRBJ1-2	TGTGCCGGCTGGGACGGCGGTCGCTATGGCTACACCTTC	CAGWDGGRYGYTF
-	11	-	TRBV20-1	TRBJ2-7	TGCAGTGCTAGCAGGGGTCGCGAGCAGTACTTC	CSASRGREQYF
-	14	-	TRBV5-4	TRBJ2-3	TGTGCCAGCAGCTTGGGTGAGGCCGGGGCTACGCAGTATTTT	CASSLGEAGATQYF
-	19	-	TRBV18	TRBJ2-2	TGTGCCAGCTCACCACCTGGGCTTGGGGAGACGGATTCCACCGGGGAGCTGTTTTTT	CASSPPGLGETDSTGELFF
-	17	-	TRBV14	TRBJ2-7	TGTGCCAGCGGGTCCCACGATTACATCTTTCCTCCCTACGAGCAGTACTTC	CASGSHDYIFPPYEQYF
-	13	TRBD2	TRBV27	TRBJ2-5	TGTGCCACCTCCGGGACTAGCCAAGAGACCCAGTACTTC	CATSGTSQETQYF
-	19	-	TRBV4-1	TRBJ2-7	TGCGCCAGCAGCCAAGATTTGTCACCGTCCGTCAGTTACTCCTACGAGCAGTACTTC	CASSQDLSPSVSYSYEQYF
-	14	-	TRBV7-2	TRBJ2-7	TGTGCCAGCAGCTCCAACAGGGTTTCCTACGAGCAGTACTTC	CASSSNRVSYEQYF
-	12	-	TRBV7-2	TRBJ1-2	TGTGCCAGCAGCAAACGGACAGCTGAGCCCACCTTC	CASSKRTAEPTF
-	16	TRBD2	TRBV7-2	TRBJ2-1	TGTGCCAGCAGCTTAGGGCGGGGGAGCTCCTACAATGAGCAGTTCTTC	CASSLGRGSSYNEQFF
-	16	TRBD1	TRBV19	TRBJ2-5	TGTGCCAGTAGTATGGGGACAGGGCTGAGAGGAGAGACCCAGTACTTC	CASSMGTGLRGETQYF
-	18	-	TRBV4-2	TRBJ1-2	TGTGCCAGCAGCCAAGATCTTGGGGCCTGGGCTCAAACTTTTGGCTACACCTTC	CASSQDLGAWAQTFGYTF
-	16	TRBD1	TRBV5-1	TRBJ2-7	TGCGCCAGCAGCTTGTCTCCGGGACAGAGCTCCTACGAGCAGTACTTC	CASSLSPGQSSYEQYF
-	17	-	TRBV5-5	TRBJ1-2	TGTGCCAGCAGCTCCTGGCCCACGGGGTCTTCTAACTATGGCTACACCTTC	CASSSWPTGSSNYGYTF